A single T cell receptor (beta chain) is shown here with its context. This sample was taken from a study of T cell responses to AZD1222 COVID-19 vaccine. The protocol was immunoSEQ multiplex PCR, while the TCRdb copy is restricted to in-frame clones and leaves out a portion. The table lists 130,000 to 150,000 clones, roughly 89% of them singletons. Germline V CDR1 and CDR2: GTSNPN, SVGIG (reference sequence). This CDR3 spans 12 amino acids. Trimming cost V 2 bases and J 10 bases, with 12 bases left between them. The TCR sequence derives from an adult in good health. Sequencing was performed on peripheral blood, taken on day 0 of AZD1222 vaccination. The V call is TRBV30, the J call TRBJ2-1; possible D gene TRBD1, 5 bases. Here the CDR3 DNA reads TGTGCCTGGAGTCCGGGTCAGGGCGAGCAGTTCTTC. Translation: CAWSPGQGEQFF.